Listed below are T cell receptor beta chains from one sample, sequenced in a study of cytomegalovirus exposure and HLA in healthy donors. The repertoire was sequenced with immunoSEQ multiplex PCR; TCRdb's copy has only in-frame clones and lacks some. The top ten clones hold roughly 1.5% of a sample with 150,000 to 200,000 clones, around 87% of them seen once. Sequencing was performed on PBMCs. Receptor source: a woman in her 30s in good health and CMV-seronegative. Both conserved end residues are part of each CDR3. The order of the fields is V gene, D gene, J gene, clone size, CDR3 DNA, CDR3 protein. A D gene is named only where the DNA matches it firmly. Where a row states a size, it is once, few, many or the class of an expanded clone; other rows omit it.

V: TRBV6-6
D: NA
J: TRBJ1-6
size: NA
DNA: TGTGCCAGCAGTCAGATTACTCCCGGGAATTCACCCCTCCACTTT
CDR3: CASSQITPGNSPLHF

V: TRBV30
D: TRBD1
J: TRBJ1-2
size: NA
DNA: TGTGCCTGGAGCCGACCTCAGGGGGCTCGAGGCTACACCTTC
CDR3: CAWSRPQGARGYTF

V: TRBV7-6
D: NA
J: TRBJ1-4
size: NA
DNA: TGTGCCAGCAGCTTAGCGCAGCAGGGGTTGAATGAAAAACTGTTTTTT
CDR3: CASSLAQQGLNEKLFF

V: TRBV27
D: NA
J: TRBJ2-3
size: NA
DNA: TGTGCCAGCAGACATAGACATTCGGCGATCACAGATACGCAGTATTTT
CDR3: CASRHRHSAITDTQYF

V: TRBV2
D: TRBD2
J: TRBJ2-1
size: once
DNA: TGTGCCAGCAGTGAAGAAAGGTTGGCTAGCGGGGGAAGGGATGAGCAGTTCTTC
CDR3: CASSEERLASGGRDEQFF

V: TRBV9
D: NA
J: TRBJ2-6
size: NA
DNA: TGTGCCAGCAGCGTAGCTGGCGGGGCCAACGTCCTGACTTTC
CDR3: CASSVAGGANVLTF

V: TRBV2
D: TRBD2
J: TRBJ2-5
size: NA
DNA: TGTGCCAGCAGTGACGGTAGCGGGTGGTTGGGAGAGACCCAGTACTTC
CDR3: CASSDGSGWLGETQYF

V: TRBV7-6
D: NA
J: TRBJ1-3
size: NA
DNA: TGTGCCAGCAGATCGGACGGGGGTTTTGGAAACACCATATATTTT
CDR3: CASRSDGGFGNTIYF

V: TRBV5-1
D: TRBD1
J: TRBJ2-7
size: NA
DNA: TGCGCCAGCAGCCCCACTACTGACAGGGCTTACGAGCAGTACTTC
CDR3: CASSPTTDRAYEQYF

V: TRBV19
D: TRBD1
J: TRBJ2-7
size: NA
DNA: TGTGCCAGTAGTATAACAACCGGACAGGGCTACGAGCAGTACTTC
CDR3: CASSITTGQGYEQYF

V: TRBV27
D: TRBD1
J: TRBJ1-6
size: few
DNA: TGTGCCAGCAGTTCTACAGGGGATTCACCCCTCCACTTT
CDR3: CASSSTGDSPLHF

V: TRBV7-8
D: NA
J: TRBJ1-3
size: few
DNA: TGTGCCAGCAGCTTAGACAGGACCTCGGACACCATATATTTT
CDR3: CASSLDRTSDTIYF

V: TRBV13
D: TRBD1
J: TRBJ1-4
size: NA
DNA: TGTGCCAGCAGCTTCCGACAGGGCACTAATGAAAAACTGTTTTTT
CDR3: CASSFRQGTNEKLFF

V: TRBV7-9
D: NA
J: TRBJ2-1
size: NA
DNA: TGTGCCAGCAGCTTAGGAGGGTTTGGAAATGAGCAGTTCTTC
CDR3: CASSLGGFGNEQFF

V: TRBV19
D: NA
J: TRBJ1-3
size: NA
DNA: TGTGCCAGTAGTCTACAGGGAGACTCTGGAAACACCATATATTTT
CDR3: CASSLQGDSGNTIYF

V: TRBV28
D: NA
J: TRBJ2-5
size: NA
DNA: TGTGCCAGCAGTTTAGTTAGGGGGGGCCGAGAGACCCAGTACTTC
CDR3: CASSLVRGGRETQYF

V: TRBV6-6
D: TRBD2
J: TRBJ2-7
size: NA
DNA: TGTGCCAGCAGTTACTTCGGCAGCGGGGGCTCCTACGAGCAGTACTTC
CDR3: CASSYFGSGGSYEQYF

V: TRBV11-2
D: NA
J: TRBJ2-7
size: NA
DNA: TGTGCCAGCAGCTTAGGAACAGAGTACGAGCAGTACTTC
CDR3: CASSLGTEYEQYF

V: TRBV7-9
D: NA
J: TRBJ2-1
size: NA
DNA: TGTGCCAGCAGCTTCTTAGTGCCGTTTATGTTTTATGAGCAGTTCTTC
CDR3: CASSFLVPFMFYEQFF

V: TRBV15
D: TRBD1
J: TRBJ1-1
size: NA
DNA: TGTGCCACCAGGACCCAGGGGGGGAACACTGAAGCTTTCTTT
CDR3: CATRTQGGNTEAFF

V: TRBV5-4
D: NA
J: TRBJ2-5
size: NA
DNA: TGTGCCAGCAGCTCAGCGGGGAGGGGGGAGACCCAGTACTTC
CDR3: CASSSAGRGETQYF

V: TRBV19
D: NA
J: TRBJ1-1
size: few
DNA: TGTGCCAGTAGTTACTACAGCGGCACTGAAGCTTTCTTT
CDR3: CASSYYSGTEAFF

V: TRBV5-5
D: NA
J: TRBJ1-6
size: NA
DNA: TGTGCCAGCAGCCCCGGGTTTTATAATTCACCCCTCCACTTT
CDR3: CASSPGFYNSPLHF

V: TRBV5-1
D: TRBD1
J: TRBJ2-7
size: NA
DNA: TGCGCCAGCAGCTTACCCGCTTATCCCGGGACAGGGAGATACGAGCAGTACTTC
CDR3: CASSLPAYPGTGRYEQYF

V: TRBV7-8
D: NA
J: TRBJ2-7
size: NA
DNA: TGTGCCAGCAGCTTCTCTTCCTACGAGCAGTACTTC
CDR3: CASSFSSYEQYF

V: TRBV7-7
D: NA
J: TRBJ2-2
size: NA
DNA: TGTGCTAGCAGCTCTCAGCGGGACACCGGGGAGCTGTTTTTT
CDR3: CASSSQRDTGELFF

V: TRBV15
D: NA
J: TRBJ2-5
size: NA
DNA: TGTGCCACCAGCACTAGCTCCGGTGTCCCGAGGGAGACCCAGTACTTC
CDR3: CATSTSSGVPRETQYF

V: TRBV6-6
D: TRBD1
J: TRBJ1-2
size: NA
DNA: TGTGCCAGCAGTCGGGACAGGGCGATGGATGGCTACACCTTC
CDR3: CASSRDRAMDGYTF

V: TRBV12-5
D: TRBD1
J: TRBJ1-6
size: NA
DNA: TGTGCTAGTGGAAGGACAGGGACTAATTCACCCCTCCACTTT
CDR3: CASGRTGTNSPLHF

V: TRBV12-2
D: NA
J: TRBJ2-5
size: NA
DNA: TGTGCAAGTCGTTGTGACAACGGGACAGTTCAAGAGACCCAGTACTTC
CDR3: CASRCDNGTVQETQYF

V: TRBV7-9
D: TRBD1
J: TRBJ2-6
size: NA
DNA: TGTGTCCCACGGGGGAGGGACAGGGGGTCTGGGGCCAACGTCCTGACTTTC
CDR3: CVPRGRDRGSGANVLTF

V: TRBV5-1
D: NA
J: TRBJ1-4
size: once
DNA: TGCGCCAGCAGCTTGGAAAGGGGTGGTGAAAAACTGTTTTTT
CDR3: CASSLERGGEKLFF

V: TRBV19
D: NA
J: TRBJ1-2
size: NA
DNA: TGTGCCAGTAGTCGCATGGCCGCCTTCGATGGCTACACCTTC
CDR3: CASSRMAAFDGYTF

V: TRBV30
D: NA
J: TRBJ1-6
size: NA
DNA: TGTGCCTGGAGTTGGGAAGGGACACCCAATTCACCCCTCCACTTT
CDR3: CAWSWEGTPNSPLHF

V: TRBV9
D: TRBD1
J: TRBJ1-5
size: NA
DNA: TGTGCCAGCAGCAGAGGGACAGATTATCAGCCCCAGCATTTT
CDR3: CASSRGTDYQPQHF

V: TRBV15
D: TRBD2
J: TRBJ2-5
size: NA
DNA: TGTGCCACCAGCAGTGAGACTAGCGGGGTGGGAGAGACCCAGTACTTC
CDR3: CATSSETSGVGETQYF